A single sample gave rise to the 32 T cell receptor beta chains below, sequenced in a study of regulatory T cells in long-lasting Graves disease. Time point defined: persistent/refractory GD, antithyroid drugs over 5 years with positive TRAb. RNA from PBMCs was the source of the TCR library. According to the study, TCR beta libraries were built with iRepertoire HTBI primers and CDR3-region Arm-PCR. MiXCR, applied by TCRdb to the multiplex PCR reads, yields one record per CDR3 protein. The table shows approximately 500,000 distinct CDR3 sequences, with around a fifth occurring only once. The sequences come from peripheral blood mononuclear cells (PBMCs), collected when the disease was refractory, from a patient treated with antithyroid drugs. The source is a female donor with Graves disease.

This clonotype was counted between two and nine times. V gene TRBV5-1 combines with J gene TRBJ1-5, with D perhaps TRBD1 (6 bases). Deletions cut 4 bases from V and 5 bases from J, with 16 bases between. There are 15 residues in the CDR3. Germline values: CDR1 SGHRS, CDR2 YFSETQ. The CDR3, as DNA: TGCGCCAGCAGCACCTCTGGACAGACACATCAGCCCCAGCATTTT. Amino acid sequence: CASSTSGQTHQPQHF. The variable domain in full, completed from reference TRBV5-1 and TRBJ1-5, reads KAGVTQTPRYLIKTRGQQVTLSCSPISGHRSVSWYQQTPGQGLQFLFEYFSETQRNKGNFPGRFSGRQFSNSRSEMNVSTLELGDSALYLCASSTSGQTHQPQHFGDGTRLSIL.

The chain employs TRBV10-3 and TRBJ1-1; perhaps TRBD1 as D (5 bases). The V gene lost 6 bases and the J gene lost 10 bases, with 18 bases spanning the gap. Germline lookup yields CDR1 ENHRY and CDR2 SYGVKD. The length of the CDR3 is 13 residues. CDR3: CAIREGQVDRAFF. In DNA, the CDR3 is TGTGCCATCAGGGAGGGGCAGGTGGACCGAGCTTTCTTT.

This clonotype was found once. The CDR3 nucleotides are TGTGCCAGTAGTATAGATCTAGGAGGGAACACCGGGGAGCTGTTTTTT. It codes for CASSIDLGGNTGELFF. The V call is TRBV19, the J call TRBJ2-2, with D tentatively TRBD2 (5 bases). The germline CDR1 and CDR2 sequences are LNHDA and SQIVND (reference sequence). The V end lost 0 bases, the J end lost 1 base, and 9 bases lay between the germline ends. This CDR3 is built from 16 residues.

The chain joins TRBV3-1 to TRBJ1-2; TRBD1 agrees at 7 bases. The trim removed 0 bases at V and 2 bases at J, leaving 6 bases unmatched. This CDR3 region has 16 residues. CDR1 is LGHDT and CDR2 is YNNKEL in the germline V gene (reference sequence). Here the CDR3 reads CASSQDRARGNYGYTF. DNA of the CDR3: TGTGCCAGCAGCCAAGATCGGGCCAGGGGGAACTATGGCTACACCTTC.

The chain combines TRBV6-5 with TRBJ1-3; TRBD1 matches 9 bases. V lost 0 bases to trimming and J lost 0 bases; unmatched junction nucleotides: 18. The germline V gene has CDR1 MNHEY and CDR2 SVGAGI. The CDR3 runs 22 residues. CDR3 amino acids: CASSYSSGPGQGLLGSGNTIYF. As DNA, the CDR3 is TGTGCCAGCAGTTACTCGAGTGGGCCGGGACAGGGTTTGCTGGGCTCTGGAAACACCATATATTTT.

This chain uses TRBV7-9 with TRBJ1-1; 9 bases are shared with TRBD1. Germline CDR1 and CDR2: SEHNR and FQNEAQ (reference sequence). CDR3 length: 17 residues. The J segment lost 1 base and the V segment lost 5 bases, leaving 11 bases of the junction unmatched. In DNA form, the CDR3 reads TGTGCCAGCAGCAACGAAATAAGGACAGGGGAGAACACTGAAGCTTTCTTT. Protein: CASSNEIRTGENTEAFF.

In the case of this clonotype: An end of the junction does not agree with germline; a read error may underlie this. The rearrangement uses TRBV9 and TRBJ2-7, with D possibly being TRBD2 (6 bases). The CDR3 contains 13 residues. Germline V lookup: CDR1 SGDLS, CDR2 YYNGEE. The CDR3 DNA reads TGTGCCACCACTTCAGGGACTTCCTGCGAGCAGTACTTC. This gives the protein CATTSGTSCEQYF.

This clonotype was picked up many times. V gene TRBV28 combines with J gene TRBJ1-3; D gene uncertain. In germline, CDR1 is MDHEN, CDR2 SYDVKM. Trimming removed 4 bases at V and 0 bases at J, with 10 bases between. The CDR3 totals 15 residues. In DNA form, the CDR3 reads TGTGCCAGCAGTTCGGCCGAGCGCTCTGGAAACACCATATATTTT. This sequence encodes CASSSAERSGNTIYF.

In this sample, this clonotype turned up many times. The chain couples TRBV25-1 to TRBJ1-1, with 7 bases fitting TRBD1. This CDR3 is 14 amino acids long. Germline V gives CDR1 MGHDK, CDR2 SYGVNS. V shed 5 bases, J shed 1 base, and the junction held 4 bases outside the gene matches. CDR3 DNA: TGTGCCAGCAGTTCCCGACAGGGGAACACTGAAGCTTTCTTT. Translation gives CASSSRQGNTEAFF. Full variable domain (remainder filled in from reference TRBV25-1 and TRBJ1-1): EADIYQTPRYLVIGTGKKITLECSQTMGHDKMYWYQQDPGMELHLIHYSYGVNSTEKGDLSSESTVSRIRTEHFPLTLESARPSHTSQYLCASSSRQGNTEAFFGQGTRLTVV.

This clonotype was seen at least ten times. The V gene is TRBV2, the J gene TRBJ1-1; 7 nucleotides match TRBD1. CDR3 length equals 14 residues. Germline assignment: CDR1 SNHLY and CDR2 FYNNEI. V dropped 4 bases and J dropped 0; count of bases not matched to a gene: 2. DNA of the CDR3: TGTGCCAGCAGTGGGGGACAGCTGAACACTGAAGCTTTCTTT. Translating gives CASSGGQLNTEAFF.

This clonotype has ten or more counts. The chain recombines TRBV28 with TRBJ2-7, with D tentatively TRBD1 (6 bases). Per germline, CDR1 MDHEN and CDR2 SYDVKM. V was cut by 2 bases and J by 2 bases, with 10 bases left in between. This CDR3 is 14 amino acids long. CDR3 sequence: CASSLGGKTYEQYF. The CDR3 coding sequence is TGTGCCAGCAGTTTAGGGGGCAAAACCTACGAGCAGTACTTC.

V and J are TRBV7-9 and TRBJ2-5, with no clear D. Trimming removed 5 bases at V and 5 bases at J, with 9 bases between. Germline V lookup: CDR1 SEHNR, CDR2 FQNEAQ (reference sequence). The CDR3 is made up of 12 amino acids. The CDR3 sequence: CASSLDDETQYF. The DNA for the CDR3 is TGTGCCAGCAGCCTAGACGATGAGACCCAGTACTTC.

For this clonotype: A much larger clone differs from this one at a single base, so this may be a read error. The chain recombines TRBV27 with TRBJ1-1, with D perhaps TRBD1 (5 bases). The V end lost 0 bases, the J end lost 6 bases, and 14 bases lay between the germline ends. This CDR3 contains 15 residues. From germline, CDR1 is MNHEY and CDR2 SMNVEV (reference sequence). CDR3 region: CASSLSTEADAEAFF. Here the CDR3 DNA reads TGTGCCAGCAGTTTATCGACAGAAGCGGACGCTGAAGCTTTCTTT.

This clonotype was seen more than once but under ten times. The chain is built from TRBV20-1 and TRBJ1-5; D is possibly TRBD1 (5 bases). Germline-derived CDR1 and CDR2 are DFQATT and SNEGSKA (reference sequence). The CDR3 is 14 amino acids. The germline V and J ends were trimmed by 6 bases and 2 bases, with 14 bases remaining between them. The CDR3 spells CSARDYEGNQPQHF. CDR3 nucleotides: TGCAGTGCGAGGGACTACGAGGGCAATCAGCCCCAGCATTTT.

The CDR3 nucleotides read TGCAGCGTTAAGAACACCGGGGAGCTGTTTTTT. Translation gives CSVKNTGELFF. This rearrangement joins TRBV29-1 to TRBJ2-2; no firm D call. CDR1 is SQVTM, CDR2 ANQGSEA, per germline. This CDR3 is 11 amino acids long. Trimming removed 5 bases at V and 1 base at J, with 2 bases between.

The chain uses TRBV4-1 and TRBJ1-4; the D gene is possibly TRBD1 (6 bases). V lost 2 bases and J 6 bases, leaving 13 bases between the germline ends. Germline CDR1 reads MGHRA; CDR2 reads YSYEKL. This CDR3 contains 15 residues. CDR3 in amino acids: CASSQTGSGDEKLFF. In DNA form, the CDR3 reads TGCGCCAGCAGCCAAACAGGGTCGGGGGATGAAAAACTGTTTTTT.

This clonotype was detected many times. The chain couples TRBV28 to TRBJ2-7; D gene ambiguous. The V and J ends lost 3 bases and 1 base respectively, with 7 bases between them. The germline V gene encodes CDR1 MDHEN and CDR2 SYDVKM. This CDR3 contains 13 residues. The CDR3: CASSFQESYEQYF. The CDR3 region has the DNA TGTGCCAGCAGTTTTCAAGAATCCTACGAGCAGTACTTC.

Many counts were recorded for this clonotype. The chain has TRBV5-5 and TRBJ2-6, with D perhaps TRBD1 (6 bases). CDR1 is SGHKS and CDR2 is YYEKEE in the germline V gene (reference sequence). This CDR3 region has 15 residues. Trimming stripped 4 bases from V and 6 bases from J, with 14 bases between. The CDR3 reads CASSKDRQAANVLTF. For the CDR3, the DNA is TGTGCCAGCAGCAAGGACCGACAGGCGGCCAACGTCCTGACTTTC. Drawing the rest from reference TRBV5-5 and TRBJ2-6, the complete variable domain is DAGVTQSPTHLIKTRGQQVTLRCSPISGHKSVSWYQQVLGQGPQFIFQYYEKEERGRGNFPDRFSARQFPNYSSELNVNALLLGDSALYLCASSKDRQAANVLTFGAGSRLTVL.

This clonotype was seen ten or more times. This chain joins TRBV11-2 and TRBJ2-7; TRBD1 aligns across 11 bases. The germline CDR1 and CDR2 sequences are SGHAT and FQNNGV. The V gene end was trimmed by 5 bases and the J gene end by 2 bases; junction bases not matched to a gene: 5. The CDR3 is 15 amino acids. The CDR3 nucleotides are TGTGCCAGCAGCCAAGGGACAGGGGGAACCTACGAGCAGTACTTC. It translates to CASSQGTGGTYEQYF.

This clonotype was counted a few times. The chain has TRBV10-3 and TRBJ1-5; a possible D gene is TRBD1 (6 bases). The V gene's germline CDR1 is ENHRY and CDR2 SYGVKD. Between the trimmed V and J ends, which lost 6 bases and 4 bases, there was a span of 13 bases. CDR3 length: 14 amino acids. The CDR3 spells CAIRTGVPNQPQHF. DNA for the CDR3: TGTGCCATCAGGACAGGAGTCCCAAATCAGCCCCAGCATTTT.

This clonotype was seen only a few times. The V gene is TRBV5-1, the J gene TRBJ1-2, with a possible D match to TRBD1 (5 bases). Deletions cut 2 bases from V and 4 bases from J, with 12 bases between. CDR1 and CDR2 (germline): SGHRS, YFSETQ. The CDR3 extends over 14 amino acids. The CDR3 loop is CASSFDSFLYGYTF. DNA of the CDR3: TGCGCCAGCAGCTTTGACAGCTTTCTCTATGGCTACACCTTC.

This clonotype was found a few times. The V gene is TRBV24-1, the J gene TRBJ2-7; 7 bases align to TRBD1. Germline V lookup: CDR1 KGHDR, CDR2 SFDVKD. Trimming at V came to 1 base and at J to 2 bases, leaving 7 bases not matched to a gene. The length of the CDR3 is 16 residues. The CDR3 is CATSDFRTGPPYEQYF. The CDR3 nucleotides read TGTGCCACCAGTGATTTCCGGACAGGACCCCCCTACGAGCAGTACTTC.

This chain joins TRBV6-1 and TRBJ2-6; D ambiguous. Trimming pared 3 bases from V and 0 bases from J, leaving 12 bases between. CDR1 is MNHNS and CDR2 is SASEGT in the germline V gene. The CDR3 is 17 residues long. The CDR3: CASSESPFRSGANVLTF. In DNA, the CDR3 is TGTGCCAGCAGTGAGTCCCCCTTCCGCTCTGGGGCCAACGTCCTGACTTTC.

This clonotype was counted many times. DNA of the CDR3: TGTGCCAGTAGTATAGAGGGACAGAATCGACTCAACACTGAAGCTTTCTTT. Translated: CASSIEGQNRLNTEAFF. The V call is TRBV19, the J call TRBJ1-1, with TRBD1 matching over 7 bases. Germline trimming cut 0 bases from V and 2 bases from J; bases unmatched to any gene: 9. The germline CDR1 and CDR2 sequences are LNHDA and SQIVND (reference sequence). This CDR3 comprises 17 residues.

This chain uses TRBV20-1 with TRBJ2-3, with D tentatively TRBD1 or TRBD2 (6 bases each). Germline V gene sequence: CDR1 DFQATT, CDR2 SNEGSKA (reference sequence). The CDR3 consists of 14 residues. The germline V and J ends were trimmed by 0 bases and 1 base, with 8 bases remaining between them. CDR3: CSARDRGGTDTQYF. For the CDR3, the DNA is TGCAGTGCTAGAGATAGGGGGGGCACAGATACGCAGTATTTT.

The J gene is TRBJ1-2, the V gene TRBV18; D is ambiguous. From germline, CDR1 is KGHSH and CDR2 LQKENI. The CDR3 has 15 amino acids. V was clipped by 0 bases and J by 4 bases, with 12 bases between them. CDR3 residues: CASSPPFSRIYGYTF. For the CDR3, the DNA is TGTGCCAGCTCACCACCGTTCAGCCGAATCTATGGCTACACCTTC.

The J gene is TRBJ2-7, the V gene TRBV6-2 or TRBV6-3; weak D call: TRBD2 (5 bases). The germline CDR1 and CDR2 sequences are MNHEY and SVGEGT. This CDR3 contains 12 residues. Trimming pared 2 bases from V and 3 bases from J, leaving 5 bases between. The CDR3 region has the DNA TGTGCCAGCAGTTACCGGGACTACGAGCAGTACTTC. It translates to CASSYRDYEQYF.

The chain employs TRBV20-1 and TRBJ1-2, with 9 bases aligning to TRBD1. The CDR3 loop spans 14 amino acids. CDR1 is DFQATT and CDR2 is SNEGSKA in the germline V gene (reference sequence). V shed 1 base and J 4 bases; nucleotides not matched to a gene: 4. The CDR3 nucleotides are TGCAGTGCTAGAGGAACAGGGGGCAGCTATGGCTACACCTTC. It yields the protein CSARGTGGSYGYTF.

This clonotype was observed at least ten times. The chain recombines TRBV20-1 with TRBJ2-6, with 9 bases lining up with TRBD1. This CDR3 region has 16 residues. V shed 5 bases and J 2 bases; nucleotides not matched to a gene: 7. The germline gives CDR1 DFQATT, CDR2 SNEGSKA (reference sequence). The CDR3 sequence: CSAPTGGFPGANVLTF. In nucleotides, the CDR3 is TGCAGTGCTCCGACAGGGGGTTTTCCTGGGGCCAACGTCCTGACTTTC.

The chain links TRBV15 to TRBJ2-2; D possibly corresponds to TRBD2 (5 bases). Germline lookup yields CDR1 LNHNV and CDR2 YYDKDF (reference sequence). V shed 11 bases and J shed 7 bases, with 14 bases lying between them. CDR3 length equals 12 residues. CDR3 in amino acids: CASLGSGGELFF. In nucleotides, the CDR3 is TGTGCCTCACTAGGATCGGGCGGGGAGCTGTTTTTT.

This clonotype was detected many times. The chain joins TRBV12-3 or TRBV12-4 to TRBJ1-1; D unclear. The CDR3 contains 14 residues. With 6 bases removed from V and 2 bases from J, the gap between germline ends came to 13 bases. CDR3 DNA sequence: TGTGCCAGCAGGTACACAAACGGTAACACTGAAGCTTTCTTT. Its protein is CASRYTNGNTEAFF.

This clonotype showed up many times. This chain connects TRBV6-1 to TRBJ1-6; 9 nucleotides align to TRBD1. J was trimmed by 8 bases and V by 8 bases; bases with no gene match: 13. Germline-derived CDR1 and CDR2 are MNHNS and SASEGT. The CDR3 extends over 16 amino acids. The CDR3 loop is CASGLPAGQGDSPLHF. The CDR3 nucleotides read TGTGCCAGCGGCCTCCCGGCGGGACAGGGCGATTCACCCCTCCACTTT.